This TCR beta chain was sequenced in a study of identifying expanded T cells in peripheral blood (dated by TCRdb to between 2018 and 2020). The study in broad terms: Technical replicates were generated by sequencing separate aliquots of the same genomic DNA pool, and four replicates were compared pairwise.

For this clone: The antigen it binds to is not known. No base quality values were provided; no much bigger clone lies one nucleotide off.

During the collection period, no infections or other immune events were recorded for the healthy donors. Blood repertoires from healthy donors were used as a training cohort for calibrating time-dependent variance in a beta-binomial model of differential abundance of T-cell clones. There were roughly ten healthy donors in the training cohort, of whom 3 were female and 7 were male. On average the donors were approximately 42 years old, and their ages spanned roughly 25 to 70 years. Obtained from a commercial supplier, whole blood was collected from each healthy donor at three time points set around 2 weeks apart. For immunosequencing, genomic DNA was extracted from whole blood that had not been sorted. The immunoSEQ Assay, which relies on bias-controlled multiplex PCR amplification of genomic DNA, was used to profile TCRbeta CDR3 regions. As for the authors' bioinformatics: The absolute abundance of each unique TCRbeta CDR3 region was quantified after sequences were collapsed and filtered. Differential abundance was tested with a binomial (Fisher-equivalent) model and with a beta-binomial model adding time-dependent variance fitted from healthy donors. Clones with fewer than 5 combined templates were excluded, and clones with Benjamini-Hochberg FDR below 0.01 were called differentially abundant. The form v = (b*log(k)+a)^2 was used to model beta-binomial variance as a function of total template count across the two samples. The table was pulled from immuneACCESS by TCRdb, which kept in-frame rearrangements only. Such tables lose some clones; where checked, under half of the loss comes from unresolved V genes, and the rest has no known cause. V and J calls and clone size are those listed in that table; D and trimming were worked out from the DNA. In this sample the table shows about 130,000 clones, roughly 90% of which occur a single time. The ten most abundant clones make up less than 10% of the sample.

General conclusions and limits of the study: Across all healthy donors, variance in clone template counts between two-week samples was found to increase significantly with total template count. Between technical replicates the binomial model flagged about 1.2 differentially abundant clones, whereas over roughly two weeks the binomial model flagged about 15 and over about four weeks approximately 20. The authors expected that biological variance in healthy repertoires might rise further over much longer intervals, such as months to years. The beta-binomial model significantly reduced the number of clones called differentially abundant and the false-positive rate across all healthy-donor time intervals.

Trimming takes 0 bases off V and 4 bases off J; junction bases not matched to a gene: 6. The CDR3 goes from the cysteine to the phenylalanine over 18 residues. Just the 54-base CDR3 DNA is kept, in frame starting at base 1. The germline V gene supplies CDR1 SGHAT and CDR2 FQNNGV. The chain uses TRBV11-2 and TRBJ2-2; the junction holds 12 bases that match TRBD1. The source is a person aged 18-70 years in good health. Source material: blood. In nucleotides, the sequence is TGTGCCAGCAGCTTAGATCGGGGACAGGGGGCTGCCACCGGGGAGCTGTTTTTT. It specifies CASSLDRGQGAATGELFF. Beyond the CDR3, the reference TRBV11-2 and TRBJ2-2 genes provide the residues; the full variable domain reads: EAGVAQSPRYKIIEKRQSVAFWCNPISGHATLYWYQQILGQGPKLLIQFQNNGVVDDSQLPKDRFSAERLKGVDSTLKIQPAKLEDSAVYLCASSLDRGQGAATGELFFGEGSRLTVL.